Sequencing of this TCR beta chain was carried out in a study of identical twins. V lost 6 bases and J lost 1; bases outside the gene matches: 5. The CDR3 covers 14 residues. Template switching created a universal primer site, and the cDNA included unique molecular identifiers. Each CDR3 protein is one row after TCRdb ran MiXCR on the 5' RACE reads. The sample has roughly 1,500,000 distinct CDR3 sequences, roughly a third seen once; the top ten hold 0.25% to 0.3%. This clonotype showed up just a few times. What it recognizes is unknown. Study-wide points: Insertions were reduced in abundant cord blood beta clonotypes but not in memory repertoires.

The TCR was taken from a newborn girl in good health. The V and J genes are TRBV12-3 or TRBV12-4 and TRBJ1-2; TRBD1 aligns across 7 bases. The sequencing sample was made of cord blood. CDR3 sequence reads: CASSRDSINYGYTF. The CDR3, as DNA: TGTGCCAGCAGCCGGGACAGTATTAACTATGGCTACACCTTC.